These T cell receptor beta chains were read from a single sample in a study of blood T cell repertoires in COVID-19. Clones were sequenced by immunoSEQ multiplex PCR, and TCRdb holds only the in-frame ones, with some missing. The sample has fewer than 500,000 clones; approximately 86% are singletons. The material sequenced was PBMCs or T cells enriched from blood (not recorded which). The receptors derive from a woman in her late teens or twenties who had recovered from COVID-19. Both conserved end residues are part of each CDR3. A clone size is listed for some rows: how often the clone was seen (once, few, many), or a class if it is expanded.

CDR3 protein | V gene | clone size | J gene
CASSLGPSRNTEAFF | TRBV5-4 | - | TRBJ1-1
CASSQQGVGTEAFF | TRBV5-1 | - | TRBJ1-1
CASSPGQDSYEQYF | TRBV5-4 | - | TRBJ2-7
CASSPDRGRDQPQHF | TRBV18 | - | TRBJ1-5
CSALFGGRDQPQHF | TRBV29-1 | - | TRBJ1-5
CASTANYGYTF | TRBV2 | - | TRBJ1-2
CASNPGGADYGYTF | TRBV7-8 | few | TRBJ1-2
CASSPLGYNSPLHF | TRBV28 | - | TRBJ1-6
CASSEEQVSGNTIYF | TRBV2 | - | TRBJ1-3
CASSHGLAGGTDTQYF | TRBV5-1 | - | TRBJ2-3
CASSRQGGTYNEQFF | TRBV19 | - | TRBJ2-1
CSPQADNEQFF | TRBV29-1 | - | TRBJ2-1
CASSLDRDYGYTF | TRBV7-2 | - | TRBJ1-2
CASSLLRSGELFF | TRBV12-3/TRBV12-4 | - | TRBJ2-2
CASSLPGTGTGYTF | TRBV5-1 | - | TRBJ1-2
CASSEMGQRYGYTF | TRBV2 | - | TRBJ1-2
CASTLTGVNTEAFF | TRBV7-9 | few | TRBJ1-1
CASSQGQGETPSQNGNTIYF | TRBV5-1 | - | TRBJ1-3
CASSQVRHSPLHF | TRBV3-1/TRBV3-2 | - | TRBJ1-6
CASTPGGGGGETQYF | TRBV28 | - | TRBJ2-5
CATSGGWADTQYF | TRBV24-1 | - | TRBJ2-3
CASSQNRVIDSPLHF | TRBV2 | few | TRBJ1-6
CASSAKQNTEAFF | TRBV2 | - | TRBJ1-1
CASSSPVLRGGNNEQFF | TRBV27 | - | TRBJ2-1
CASSLDSGLNQPQHF | TRBV5-5 | - | TRBJ1-5
CASSPRGRGNQPQHF | TRBV6-6 | - | TRBJ1-5
CASSPRDHKGYTF | TRBV19 | few | TRBJ1-2
CASSHPPGQGGSAFF | TRBV6-5 | - | TRBJ1-1
CASSYADSGHVETQYF | TRBV6-2/TRBV6-3 | - | TRBJ2-5
CASSLGTGAGRKLFF | TRBV3-1/TRBV3-2 | few | TRBJ1-4
CASSRWTAEATEAFF | TRBV5-4 | once | TRBJ1-1
CASSQQAGGLAEAFF | TRBV4-1 | once | TRBJ1-1
CATLRGSLGTEAFF | TRBV27 | few | TRBJ1-1
CASSQVAETSSYNEQFF | TRBV4-2 | - | TRBJ2-1
CASSLDWTPEANTGELFF | TRBV11-2 | - | TRBJ2-2
CASSLSGQDNSPLHF | TRBV5-1 | - | TRBJ1-6
CATSRIGGYEQFF | TRBV15 | few | TRBJ2-1
CASSSVLYYGYTF | TRBV5-6 | - | TRBJ1-2
CASSLTSGGTGELFF | TRBV9 | - | TRBJ2-2
CASSLQGDGYTF | TRBV10-2 | - | TRBJ1-2
CAISESRDRSFGELFF | TRBV10-3 | - | TRBJ2-2
CASKETPAGDEKLFF | TRBV5-1 | - | TRBJ1-4
CASSLRGSLGLSGPTEAFF | TRBV5-1 | - | TRBJ1-1
CASSYTSGGQMNEQFF | TRBV2 | once | TRBJ2-1
CASSRDGMNGYTF | TRBV7-9 | - | TRBJ1-2
CASSRTDRGNSPLHF | TRBV18 | - | TRBJ1-6
CASSYGGGETQYF | TRBV6-5 | - | TRBJ2-5
CASSPQGAHTEAFF | TRBV18 | - | TRBJ1-1
CASSERAQGFPYEQYF | TRBV6-1 | - | TRBJ2-7
CAWGTGAYGYTF | TRBV30 | few | TRBJ1-2
CASSINSYEQYF | TRBV6-5 | - | TRBJ2-7